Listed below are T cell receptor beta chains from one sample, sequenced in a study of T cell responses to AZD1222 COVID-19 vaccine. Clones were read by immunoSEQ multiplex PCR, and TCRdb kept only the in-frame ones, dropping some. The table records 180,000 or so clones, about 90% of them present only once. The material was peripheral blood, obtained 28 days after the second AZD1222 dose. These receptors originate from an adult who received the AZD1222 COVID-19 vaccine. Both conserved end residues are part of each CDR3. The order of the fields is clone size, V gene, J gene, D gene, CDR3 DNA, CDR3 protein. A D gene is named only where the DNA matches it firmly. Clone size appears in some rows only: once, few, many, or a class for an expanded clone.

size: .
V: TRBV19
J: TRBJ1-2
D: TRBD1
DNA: TGTGCCAGTAGTATAGAAACAGGGGACTATGGCTACACCTTC
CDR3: CASSIETGDYGYTF

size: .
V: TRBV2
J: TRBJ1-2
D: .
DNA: TGTGCCAGCAGGGCCTCGGAGGGCGGGTATGGCTACACCTTC
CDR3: CASRASEGGYGYTF

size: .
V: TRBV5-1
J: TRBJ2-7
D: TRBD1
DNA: TGCGCCAGCAGCTTCCGACAGGGTGGGTACGAGCAGTACTTC
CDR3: CASSFRQGGYEQYF

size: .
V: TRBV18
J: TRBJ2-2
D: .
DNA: TGTGCCAGCTCCGAAGCTCCCACCGGGGAGCTGTTTTTT
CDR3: CASSEAPTGELFF

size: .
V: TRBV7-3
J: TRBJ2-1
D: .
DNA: TGTGCCAGCAGCCTTGGCAGGGTTAGAAATGAGCAGTTCTTC
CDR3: CASSLGRVRNEQFF

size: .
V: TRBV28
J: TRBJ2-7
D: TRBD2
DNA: TGTGCCAGCAGTTCGGGAGGGGCGAGCTCCTACGAGCAGTACTTC
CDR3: CASSSGGASSYEQYF

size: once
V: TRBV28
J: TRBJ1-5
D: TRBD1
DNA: TGTGCCAGCAAGGCAGGGGGCGGTCAGCCCCAGCATTTT
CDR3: CASKAGGGQPQHF

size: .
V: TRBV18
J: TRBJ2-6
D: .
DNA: TGTGCCAGCTCGCCGGGGGCCCCTGGGGCCAACGTCCTGACTTTC
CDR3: CASSPGAPGANVLTF

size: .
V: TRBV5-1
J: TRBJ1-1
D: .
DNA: TGCGCCAGCAGCTTGGGTAACAGCCTAATGAACACTGAAGCTTTCTTT
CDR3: CASSLGNSLMNTEAFF

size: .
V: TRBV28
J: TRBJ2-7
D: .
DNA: TGTGCCAGCAGTTTGAATGGCGGGATCAGGTACGAGCAGTACTTC
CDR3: CASSLNGGIRYEQYF

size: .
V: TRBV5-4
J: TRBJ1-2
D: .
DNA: TGTGCCAGCAGCTTGCGGGGGGGTGGCTACACCTTC
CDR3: CASSLRGGGYTF

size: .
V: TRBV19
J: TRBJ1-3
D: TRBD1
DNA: TGTGCCAGTAAGCCGGGAGAGGCAGGGGGCGAAAACACCATATATTTT
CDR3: CASKPGEAGGENTIYF

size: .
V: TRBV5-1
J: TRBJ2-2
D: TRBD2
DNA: TGCGCCAGCAGCTTGCAGCTAGCGGCTGGCACCGGGGAGCTGTTTTTT
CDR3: CASSLQLAAGTGELFF

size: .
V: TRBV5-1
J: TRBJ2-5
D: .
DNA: TGCGCCAGCAGCTTGGAAGGGGAAGAGACCCAGTACTTC
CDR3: CASSLEGEETQYF

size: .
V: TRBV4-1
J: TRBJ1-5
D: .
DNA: TGCGCCAGCAGCCAAGATTGGCAATATAGCCCCAATCAGCCCCAGCATTTT
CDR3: CASSQDWQYSPNQPQHF

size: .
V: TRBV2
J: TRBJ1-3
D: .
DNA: TGTGCCAGCAGTGCTCAGGGAAGGACCTCTGGAAACACCATATATTTT
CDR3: CASSAQGRTSGNTIYF

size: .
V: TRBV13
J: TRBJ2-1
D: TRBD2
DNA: TGTGCCAGCAGCTTGGGACTAGCGGACTACAATGAGCAGTTCTTC
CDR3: CASSLGLADYNEQFF

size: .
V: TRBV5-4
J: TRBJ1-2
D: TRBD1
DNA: TGTGCCAGCAGCTTGGCAGGGGGTCAGGGCTACACCTTC
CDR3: CASSLAGGQGYTF

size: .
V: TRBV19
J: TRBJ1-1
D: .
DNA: TGTGCCAGTAGTATTGTCAGGGCGTCTGAAGCTTTCTTT
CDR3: CASSIVRASEAFF

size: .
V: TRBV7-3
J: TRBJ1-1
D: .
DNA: TGTGCCAGCGGGGGAGGGACTGGAACTGAAGCTTTCTTT
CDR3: CASGGGTGTEAFF

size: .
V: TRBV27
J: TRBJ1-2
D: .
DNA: TGTGCCAGCAGTTTATCGGACACGGGGACCCTGGGCTACACCTTC
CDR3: CASSLSDTGTLGYTF

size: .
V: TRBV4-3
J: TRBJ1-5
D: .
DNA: TGCGCCAGCAGCCCCGGGATTTCCTCGGGAAATCAGCCCCAGCATTTT
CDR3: CASSPGISSGNQPQHF

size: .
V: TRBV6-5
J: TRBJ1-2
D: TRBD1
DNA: TGTGCCAGCCTGGGACAGGGGGCCTATGGCTACACCTTC
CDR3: CASLGQGAYGYTF

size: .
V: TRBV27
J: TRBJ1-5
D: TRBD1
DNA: TGTGCCAGCAGTCCAATCGGACAGGACCGATTCCATCAGCCCCAGCATTTT
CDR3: CASSPIGQDRFHQPQHF

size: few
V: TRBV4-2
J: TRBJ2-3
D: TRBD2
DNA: TGTGCCAGCAGCCAAGATCGCGGGGGGGGTAGCACAGATACGCAGTATTTT
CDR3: CASSQDRGGGSTDTQYF

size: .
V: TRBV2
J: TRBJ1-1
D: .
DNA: TGTGCCAGCAGTGAAGATGGGGCATTCGAAGCTTTCTTT
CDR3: CASSEDGAFEAFF

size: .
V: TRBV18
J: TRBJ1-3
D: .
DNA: TGTGCCAGCTCACCACCCAGCCTGGGGGGCTCTGGAAACACCATATATTTT
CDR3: CASSPPSLGGSGNTIYF

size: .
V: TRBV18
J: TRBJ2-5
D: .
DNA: TGTGCCAGCTCGACCGGGATCCAAGAGACCCAGTACTTC
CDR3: CASSTGIQETQYF

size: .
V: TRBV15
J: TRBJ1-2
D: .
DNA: TGTGCCACCAGCAGATCCTCCCCCATGGGGGGCTACACCTTC
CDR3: CATSRSSPMGGYTF

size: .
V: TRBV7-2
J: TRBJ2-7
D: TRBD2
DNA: TGTGCCAGCAGCCATAGGGGTCTAGCGGGGCCATCCTACGAGCAGTACTTC
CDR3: CASSHRGLAGPSYEQYF

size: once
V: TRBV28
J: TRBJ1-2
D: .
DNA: TGTGCCAGCAGTTTGCAGAACTATGGCTACACCTTC
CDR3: CASSLQNYGYTF

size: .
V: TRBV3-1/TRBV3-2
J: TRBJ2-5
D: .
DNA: TGTGCCAGCAGCCAGGGGGTCCGGGAGACCCAGTACTTC
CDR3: CASSQGVRETQYF

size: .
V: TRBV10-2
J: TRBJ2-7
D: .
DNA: TGCGCCAGCAGTGGGTCGGAGGGAAAGAACGAGCAGTACTTC
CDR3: CASSGSEGKNEQYF

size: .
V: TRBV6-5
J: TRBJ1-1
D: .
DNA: TGTGCCAGCAGTTACTCCGGCAGGGCGGCTGAAGCTTTCTTT
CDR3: CASSYSGRAAEAFF

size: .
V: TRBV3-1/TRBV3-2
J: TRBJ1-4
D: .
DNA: TGTGCCAGCAGCCAAAGGGGGGGCACGACAACAATCAGAGAACTGTTTTTT
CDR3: CASSQRGGTTTIRELFF

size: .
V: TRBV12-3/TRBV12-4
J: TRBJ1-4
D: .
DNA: TGTGCCAGCAGTTTACCCGGCCAAAAACTGTTTTTT
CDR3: CASSLPGQKLFF

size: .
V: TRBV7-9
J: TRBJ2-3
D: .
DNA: TGTGCCAGCAGCTTAGGTTCGGTAGAAAGGGATACGCAGTATTTT
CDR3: CASSLGSVERDTQYF

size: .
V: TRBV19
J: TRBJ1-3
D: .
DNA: TGTGCCAGCATAAACGCCGCCTGGCCCTCTGGAAACACCATATATTTT
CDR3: CASINAAWPSGNTIYF

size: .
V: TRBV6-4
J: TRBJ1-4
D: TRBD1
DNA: TGTGCCAGCAGTGAGCCTTCGGACAGGGGGAATGAAAAACTGTTTTTT
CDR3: CASSEPSDRGNEKLFF

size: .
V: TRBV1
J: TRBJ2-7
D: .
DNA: TGCACCAGCAGCCTTGTGATCCGGGACAGCTCCTACGAGCAGTACTTC
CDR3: CTSSLVIRDSSYEQYF

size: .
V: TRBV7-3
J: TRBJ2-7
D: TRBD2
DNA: TGTGCCAGCAGCCTCGGTGGTAGCGGGAGAAGTGAGCAGTACTTC
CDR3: CASSLGGSGRSEQYF

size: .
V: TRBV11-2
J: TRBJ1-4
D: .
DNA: TGTGCCAGCAGGACCTGGGGGACGGGTAATGAAAAACTGTTTTTT
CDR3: CASRTWGTGNEKLFF

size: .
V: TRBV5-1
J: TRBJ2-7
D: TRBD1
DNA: TGCGCCAGCAGCCGACGGGACAGGGGTTCCTACGAGCAGTACTTC
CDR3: CASSRRDRGSYEQYF

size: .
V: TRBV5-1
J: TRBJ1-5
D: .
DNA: TGCGCCAGCAGCCCGGACGGGGTTCAGCCCCAGCATTTT
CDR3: CASSPDGVQPQHF

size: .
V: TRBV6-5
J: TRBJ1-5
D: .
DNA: TGTGCCAGCAGCGCATTCACAGGGCTCAATCAGCCCCAGCATTTT
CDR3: CASSAFTGLNQPQHF

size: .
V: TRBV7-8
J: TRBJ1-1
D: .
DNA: TGTGCCAGCAGCTTAAATCAGATGAACACTGAAGCTTTCTTT
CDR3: CASSLNQMNTEAFF

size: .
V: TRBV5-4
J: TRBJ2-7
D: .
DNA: TGTGCCAGCAGCTTGGGTAGGGCCCAGGGATCCTACGAGCAGTACTTC
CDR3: CASSLGRAQGSYEQYF

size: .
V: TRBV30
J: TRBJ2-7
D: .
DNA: TGTGCCTGGAGTGTACAGGGTCCCTACGAGCAGTACTTC
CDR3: CAWSVQGPYEQYF

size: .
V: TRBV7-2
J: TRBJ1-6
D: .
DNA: TGTGCCAGCAGCTTAGGCCAGGGGAAAAATTCACCCCTCCACTTT
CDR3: CASSLGQGKNSPLHF